The source of this TCR beta chain is a study of breast tumors, draining lymph nodes, adjacent tissues. General study findings and limits: Most tumor T cells seemingly derive from lymph node, then expand in tumor. Compared with lymph nodes, tumors were less diverse; compared with nontumor tissue, more. Tumor and nontumor repertoires were significantly more similar in luminal-like than in basal-like breast cancer.

Between the trimmed V and J ends, which lost 3 bases and 10 bases, there was a span of 30 bases. The CDR3 consists of 19 residues. Samples came from axillary lymph nodes draining the breast cancer. As for this clonotype: Its matching antigen is unknown.

TCRdb itself ran the multiplex PCR reads through MiXCR, one entry per CDR3 protein. The sample includes approximately 280,000 distinct CDR3 sequences, under 35% of them seen just once. The V gene is TRBV12-3 or TRBV12-4, the J gene TRBJ1-4; possible D gene TRBD1, 5 bases. This TCR came from a female donor with breast cancer. Some clones in this sample may be carry-over from other donors' samples. The sequenced sample consisted of axillary lymph node tissue. In DNA, the CDR3 is TGTGCCAGCAGTTTCCGAGGGGTAGGCGCCTACAATGAGGGTGTAAAACTGTTTTTT. It yields the protein CASSFRGVGAYNEGVKLFF.